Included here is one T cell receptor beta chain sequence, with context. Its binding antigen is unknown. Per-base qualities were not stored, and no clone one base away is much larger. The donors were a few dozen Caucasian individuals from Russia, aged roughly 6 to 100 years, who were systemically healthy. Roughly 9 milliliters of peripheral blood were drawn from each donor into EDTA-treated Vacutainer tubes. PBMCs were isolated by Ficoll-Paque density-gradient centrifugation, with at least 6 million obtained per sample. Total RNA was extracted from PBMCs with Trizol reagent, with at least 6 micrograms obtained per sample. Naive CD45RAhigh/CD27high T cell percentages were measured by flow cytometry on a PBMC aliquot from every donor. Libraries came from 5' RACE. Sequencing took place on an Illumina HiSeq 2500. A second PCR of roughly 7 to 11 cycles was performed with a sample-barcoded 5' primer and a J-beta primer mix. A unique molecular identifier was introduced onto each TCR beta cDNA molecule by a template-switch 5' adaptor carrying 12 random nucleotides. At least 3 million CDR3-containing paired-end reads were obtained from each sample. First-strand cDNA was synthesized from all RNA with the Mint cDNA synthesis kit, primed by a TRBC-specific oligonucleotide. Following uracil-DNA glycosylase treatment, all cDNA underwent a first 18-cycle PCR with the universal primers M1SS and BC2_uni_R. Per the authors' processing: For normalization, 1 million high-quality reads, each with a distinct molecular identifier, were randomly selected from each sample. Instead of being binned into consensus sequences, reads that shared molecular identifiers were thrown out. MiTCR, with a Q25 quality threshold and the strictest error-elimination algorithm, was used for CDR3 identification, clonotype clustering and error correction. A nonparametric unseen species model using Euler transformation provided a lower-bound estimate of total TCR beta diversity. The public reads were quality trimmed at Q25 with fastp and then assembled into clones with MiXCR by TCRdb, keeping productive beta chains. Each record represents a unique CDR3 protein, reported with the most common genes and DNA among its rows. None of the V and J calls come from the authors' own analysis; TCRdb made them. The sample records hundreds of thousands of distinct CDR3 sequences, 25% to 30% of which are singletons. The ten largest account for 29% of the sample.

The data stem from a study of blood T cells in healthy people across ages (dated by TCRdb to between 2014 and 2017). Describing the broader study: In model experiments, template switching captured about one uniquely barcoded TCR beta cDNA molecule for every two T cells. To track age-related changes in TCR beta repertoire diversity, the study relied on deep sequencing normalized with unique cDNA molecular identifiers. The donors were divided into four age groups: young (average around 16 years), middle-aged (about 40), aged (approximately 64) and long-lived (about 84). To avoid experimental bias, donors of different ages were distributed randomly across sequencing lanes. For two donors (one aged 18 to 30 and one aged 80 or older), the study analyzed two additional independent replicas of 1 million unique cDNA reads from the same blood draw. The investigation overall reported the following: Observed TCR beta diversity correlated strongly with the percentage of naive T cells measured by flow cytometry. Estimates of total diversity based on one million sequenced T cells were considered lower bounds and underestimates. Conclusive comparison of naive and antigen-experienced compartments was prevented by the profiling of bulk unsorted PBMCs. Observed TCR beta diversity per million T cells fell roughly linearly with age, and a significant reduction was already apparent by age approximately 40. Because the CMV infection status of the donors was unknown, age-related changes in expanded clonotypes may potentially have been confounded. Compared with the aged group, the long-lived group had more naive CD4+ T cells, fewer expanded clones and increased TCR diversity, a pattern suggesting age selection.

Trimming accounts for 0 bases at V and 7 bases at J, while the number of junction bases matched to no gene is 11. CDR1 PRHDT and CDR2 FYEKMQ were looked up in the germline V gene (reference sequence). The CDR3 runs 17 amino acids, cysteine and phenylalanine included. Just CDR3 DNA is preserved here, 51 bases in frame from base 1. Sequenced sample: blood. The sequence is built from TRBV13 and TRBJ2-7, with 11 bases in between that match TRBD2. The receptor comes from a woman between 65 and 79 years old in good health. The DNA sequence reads TGTGCCAGCAGCTTAGGCCGCGGTAGCGGGAGGGCCTGGGAGCAGTACTTC. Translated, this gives CASSLGRGSGRAWEQYF.